Sequencing of this T cell receptor (beta chain) was carried out in a study of blood T cell repertoires in COVID-19. Study-wide background: Both acute and convalescent COVID-19 samples were obtained from the United States, Italy and Spain. PBMCs, B-cell-depleted T cells, or T cells were the source of the cDNA or gDNA that made up the material.

This CDR3 comprises 12 residues. The germline CDR1 and CDR2 sequences are SNHLY and FYNNEI. With 8 bases removed from V and 8 bases from J, the gap between germline ends came to 12 bases. Under the authors' procedure: Estimated nucleated cell counts came from reference gene primer amplification. TCRdb keeps only in-frame clones here, not all; method: immunoSEQ multiplex PCR. V and J calls and clone size are copied from that table; D and trimming were computed from the DNA. The sample shows 100,000 to 120,000 clones, about four fifths of them seen only once. The genes are TRBV2 and TRBJ1-4; possibly TRBD1 for D (5 bases). Sequenced input: peripheral blood. This TCR derives from a woman aged 55-69 years with acute or convalescent COVID-19. CDR3 in DNA: TGTGCCAGCGGTAGACAGCTAGAAAAACTGTTTTTT. Translated, it gives CASGRQLEKLFF.